The 21 T cell receptor beta chains given below trace back to one sample, sequenced in a study of vaccination and CD4 T cells after COVID-19. Treatment in this sample: roughly ten-day PBMC culture with coronavirus spike peptide pools or control peptides (ViraFEST assay). No cognate antigen is known for these TCRs. CD4+ T cells that had been cultured provided DNA sequenced with the Oncomine TCR Beta short-read assay. TCRdb re-derived calls from the PCR reads in MiXCR, one entry per CDR3 protein. Seen here are some 13,000 distinct CDR3 sequences, around half observed once, and the top ten hold over 9.5%. The sample taken for sequencing was CD4+ T cells from blood, cultured in vitro. The receptors shown here come from a human donor who had recovered from COVID-19.

The chain links TRBV6-2 or TRBV6-3 to TRBJ1-5; D is undetermined. Per germline, CDR1 MNHEY and CDR2 SVGEGT. This CDR3 comprises 14 residues. V lost 3 bases to trimming and J lost 1 base, with 7 bases between them. This CDR3 is CASSYSTSNQPQHF. CDR3 sequence (DNA): TGTGCCAGCAGTTATAGCACGAGCAATCAGCCCCAGCATTTT.

The V gene is TRBV20-1, the J gene TRBJ1-4, with unresolved D. Germline values: CDR1 DFQATT, CDR2 SNEGSKA (reference sequence). V shed 3 bases and J shed 7 bases, with 12 bases lying between them. The CDR3 extends over 13 amino acids. The CDR3 loop reads CSASTGSSEKLFF. CDR3 coding DNA: TGCAGTGCTAGTACGGGGTCCAGTGAAAAACTGTTTTTT.

This clonotype was picked up a small number of times. The rearrangement joins TRBV5-8 to TRBJ1-5; a possible D gene is TRBD1 (5 bases). V lost 5 bases and J 6 bases, leaving 18 bases between the germline ends. The CDR3 runs to 15 residues. CDR1 and CDR2 from the germline V gene are SGHTS and YDEGEE. As DNA, the CDR3 is TGTGCCAGCAGTTTTGGGACCCAGGGATCTCAGCCCCAGCATTTT. Its translation: CASSFGTQGSQPQHF. Using reference TRBV5-8 and TRBJ1-5 for the parts outside the CDR3, the full variable domain is EAGVTQSPTHLIKTRGQQATLRCSPISGHTSVYWYQQALGLGLQFLLWYDEGEERNRGNFPPRFSGRQFPNYSSELNVNALELEDSALYLCASSFGTQGSQPQHFGDGTRLSIL.

The J gene is TRBJ2-1, the V gene TRBV7-6, with 8 bases fitting TRBD1. This CDR3 contains 15 residues. The ends lost 5 bases at V and 5 bases at J; junction bases unmatched: 8. Germline V CDR1 and CDR2: SGHVS, FNYEAQ. The CDR3: CASSQGQALNNEQFF. The CDR3 DNA sequence: TGTGCCAGCAGCCAGGGACAGGCGCTGAACAATGAGCAGTTCTTC.

The chain is built from TRBV6-1 and TRBJ1-6; perhaps TRBD1 as D (6 bases). The CDR3 loop spans 18 amino acids. Per the germline V gene, CDR1 is MNHNS and CDR2 is SASEGT. The germline V and J ends were trimmed by 7 bases and 14 bases, with 33 bases remaining between them. CDR3 region: CASTSKWERGQGTTALHF. The DNA of the CDR3 is TGTGCCAGCACCTCCAAATGGGAGAGGGGACAAGGGACCACGGCCCTCCACTTT.

This clonotype was counted a few times. The rearrangement uses TRBV7-2 and TRBJ1-2; D remains unclear. This CDR3 has 12 residues. CDR1 and CDR2 (germline): SGHTA, FQGNSA. Deletions cut 2 bases from V and 4 bases from J, with 5 bases between. CDR3 in amino acids: CASSLQRYGYTF. The CDR3 region has the DNA TGTGCCAGCAGCTTACAACGCTATGGCTACACCTTC.

V is TRBV7-8 and J is TRBJ2-1; D may be TRBD1 (5 bases). Germline CDR1 reads SGHVS; CDR2 reads FQNEAQ. The CDR3 totals 11 residues. Trimming removed 5 bases from V and 7 bases from J, with 6 bases in between. CDR3 in amino acids: CASSDRNEQFF. The CDR3, as DNA: TGTGCCAGCAGCGACAGAAATGAGCAGTTCTTC.

This clonotype showed up just a few times. The chain combines TRBV10-3 with TRBJ1-1; 7 bases are a match to TRBD1. The CDR3 is made up of 15 amino acids. Trimming cost V 6 bases and J 7 bases; bases outside gene matches: 14. Germline CDR1 reads ENHRY; CDR2 reads SYGVKD. This CDR3 is CAISPSRQGEDEAFF. The CDR3, as DNA: TGTGCCATCAGCCCGTCCAGACAGGGCGAAGATGAAGCTTTCTTT.

This clonotype has only a few counts. The chain employs TRBV20-1 and TRBJ2-3, with TRBD2 identical over 7 bases. This CDR3 is built from 15 residues. The germline V gene has CDR1 DFQATT and CDR2 SNEGSKA (reference sequence). This CDR3 is CRPRDYPSSTDTQYF. DNA of the CDR3: TGCAGACCGAGGGACTATCCTTCTAGCACAGATACGCAGTATTTT.

This clonotype was seen only a few times. The rearrangement links TRBV7-3 to TRBJ2-2; TRBD2 aligns across 8 bases. The CDR3 extends over 20 amino acids. V lost 2 bases, J lost 6 bases, and 20 bases stayed unmatched. Germline V gene lookup returns CDR1 SGHTA and CDR2 FQGTGA. This chain's CDR3 is CASSLFKPEVVAGFAGELFF. The CDR3 nucleotides are TGTGCCAGCAGCTTATTCAAGCCTGAGGTGGTAGCGGGATTTGCCGGGGAGCTGTTTTTT.

This rearrangement joins TRBV14 to TRBJ2-3, with 10 bases aligning to TRBD2. Trimming removed 6 bases from V and 5 bases from J; junction bases left unmatched: 5. Germline V gene sequence: CDR1 SGHDN, CDR2 FVKESK. The CDR3 consists of 14 residues. The CDR3, as DNA: TGTGCCAGCAGGGATGCTAGCGGGGGAGATACGCAGTATTTT. Translated, it gives CASRDASGGDTQYF.

This clonotype turned up a few times. This sequence joins TRBV20-1 and TRBJ2-7, with TRBD1 matching over 8 bases. CDR1 DFQATT and CDR2 SNEGSKA come from the germline V gene (reference sequence). V trimming: 4 bases; J trimming: 1 base; junction bases outside the gene matches: 9. The CDR3 covers 15 residues. The CDR3 DNA reads as TGCAGTGCTAACCCGGACAGGGTTTGGTCCTACGAGCAGTACTTC. Translation: CSANPDRVWSYEQYF.

This clonotype was seen more than once but under ten times. The chain carries TRBV6-1 and TRBJ1-5; D is possibly TRBD1 (6 bases). This CDR3 comprises 16 residues. The V gene lost 6 bases and the J gene lost 5 bases, with 20 bases spanning the gap. The germline CDR1 and CDR2 sequences are MNHNS and SASEGT. This chain's CDR3 is CASRLDRGLRDQPQHF. The CDR3 DNA reads TGTGCCAGCAGATTGGACCGGGGGCTAAGGGATCAGCCCCAGCATTTT.

This sequence joins TRBV7-2 and TRBJ2-2; TRBD1 might be the D (6 bases). Germline CDR1 is SGHTA and CDR2 is FQGNSA. This CDR3 contains 15 residues. V was shortened by 5 bases and J by 0 bases, with 10 bases between the two germline ends. CDR3 DNA: TGTGCCAGCAGCCCGGACAGTTCGAACACCGGGGAGCTGTTTTTT. Translated, it gives CASSPDSSNTGELFF. The full variable domain, completed using reference TRBV7-2 and TRBJ2-2, is GAGVSQSPSNKVTEKGKDVELRCDPISGHTALYWYRQSLGQGLEFLIYFQGNSAPDKSGLPSDRFSAERTGGSVSTLTIQRTQQEDSAVYLCASSPDSSNTGELFFGEGSRLTVL.

In its sample, this clonotype was seen a few times. The V gene is TRBV30, the J gene TRBJ2-5; 7 bases line up with TRBD2. Germline-derived CDR1 and CDR2 are GTSNPN and SVGIG (reference sequence). The CDR3 extends over 13 amino acids. Trimming cost V 4 bases and J 4 bases; bases outside gene matches: 6. Here the CDR3 reads CAWNVGGLETQYF. In DNA, the CDR3 is TGTGCCTGGAATGTGGGAGGGCTAGAGACCCAGTACTTC.

This clonotype has more than one count but fewer than ten. The J gene is TRBJ1-2, the V gene TRBV2; TRBD1 aligns across 10 bases. Germline V gene data show CDR1 as SNHLY and CDR2 as FYNNEI. This CDR3 has 16 amino acids. V shed 7 bases, J shed 0 bases, and the junction held 8 bases outside the gene matches. CDR3 residues: CASNSGQGLTNYGYTF. In DNA form, the CDR3 reads TGTGCCAGCAATTCGGGACAGGGGCTAACTAACTATGGCTACACCTTC.

This clonotype was observed a single time. The V gene is TRBV20-1, the J gene TRBJ2-7; a possible D gene is TRBD1 (6 bases). The germline V and J ends were trimmed by 3 bases and 7 bases, with 25 bases remaining between them. The CDR3 runs 16 residues. The germline V gene has CDR1 DFQATT and CDR2 SNEGSKA (reference sequence). The CDR3, as DNA: TGCAGTGCTAGTGGTTCCGCCAGGGGCCCCATAAGAGAGCAGTACTTC. It specifies CSASGSARGPIREQYF.

V is TRBV19 and J is TRBJ1-5, with D possibly being TRBD1 (6 bases). From germline, CDR1 is LNHDA and CDR2 SQIVND (reference sequence). The V gene lost 9 bases and the J gene lost 2 bases, with 17 bases spanning the gap. The CDR3 length is 15 residues. In DNA form, the CDR3 reads TGTGCCAGCACTAAAACAGGGAAACGCAATCAGCCCCAGCATTTT. It is translated as CASTKTGKRNQPQHF.

The chain combines TRBV20-1 with TRBJ1-1, with D perhaps TRBD1 (6 bases). Deletions cut 3 bases from V and 0 bases from J, with 8 bases between. Germline CDR1 is DFQATT and CDR2 is SNEGSKA (reference sequence). The CDR3 totals 13 residues. CDR3 DNA: TGCAGTGCTAGTGGGGACATGAACACTGAAGCTTTCTTT. Amino acid sequence: CSASGDMNTEAFF.

The rearrangement uses TRBV5-1 and TRBJ2-1; 9 bases line up with TRBD2. In germline, CDR1 is SGHRS, CDR2 YFSETQ. The junction had 8 bases not matched to a gene; V was cut back by 2 bases and J by 8 bases. The CDR3 is 15 residues long. The CDR3 here is CASSLYSGSNDEQFF. The CDR3 nucleotides are TGCGCCAGCAGCTTATATAGCGGGAGCAACGATGAGCAGTTCTTC.

This clonotype came up a few times. The rearrangement links TRBV7-2 to TRBJ2-5; D not certain. This CDR3 contains 14 residues. The V end lost 5 bases, the J end lost 0 bases, and 10 bases lay between the germline ends. CDR1 is SGHTA, CDR2 FQGNSA, per germline. For the CDR3, the DNA is TGTGCCAGCAGCCCGTTCGGGTACCAAGAGACCCAGTACTTC. It is translated as CASSPFGYQETQYF.